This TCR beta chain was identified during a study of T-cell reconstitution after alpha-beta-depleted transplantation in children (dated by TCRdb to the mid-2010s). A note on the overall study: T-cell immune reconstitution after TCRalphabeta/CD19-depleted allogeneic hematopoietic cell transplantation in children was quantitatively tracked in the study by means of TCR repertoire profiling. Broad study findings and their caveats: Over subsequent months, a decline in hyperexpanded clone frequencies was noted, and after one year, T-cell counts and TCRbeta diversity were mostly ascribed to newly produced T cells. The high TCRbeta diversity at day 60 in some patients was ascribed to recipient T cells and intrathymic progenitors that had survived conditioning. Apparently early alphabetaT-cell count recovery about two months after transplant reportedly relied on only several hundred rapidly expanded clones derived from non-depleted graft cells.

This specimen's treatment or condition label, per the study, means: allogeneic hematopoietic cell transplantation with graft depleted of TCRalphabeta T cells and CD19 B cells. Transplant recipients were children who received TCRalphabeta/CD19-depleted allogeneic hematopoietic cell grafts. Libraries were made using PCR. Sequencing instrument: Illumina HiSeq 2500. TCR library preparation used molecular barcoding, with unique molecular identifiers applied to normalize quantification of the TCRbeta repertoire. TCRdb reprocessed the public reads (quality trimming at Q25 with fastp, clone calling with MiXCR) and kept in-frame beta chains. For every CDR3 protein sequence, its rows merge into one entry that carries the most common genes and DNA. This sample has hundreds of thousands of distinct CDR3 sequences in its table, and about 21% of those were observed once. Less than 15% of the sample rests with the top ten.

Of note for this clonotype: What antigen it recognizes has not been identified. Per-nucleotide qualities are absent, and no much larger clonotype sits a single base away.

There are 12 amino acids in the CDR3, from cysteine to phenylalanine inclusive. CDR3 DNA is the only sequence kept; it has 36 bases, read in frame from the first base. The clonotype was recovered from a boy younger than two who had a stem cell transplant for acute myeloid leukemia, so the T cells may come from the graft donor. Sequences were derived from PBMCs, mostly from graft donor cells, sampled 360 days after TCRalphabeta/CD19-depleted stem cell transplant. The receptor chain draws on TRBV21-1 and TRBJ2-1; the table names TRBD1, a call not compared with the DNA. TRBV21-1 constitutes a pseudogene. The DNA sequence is TGTGCCAGCTCCGGACAGGGTTACGAGCAGTTCTTC. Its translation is CASSGQGYEQFF.